What follows describes a single TCR beta chain. These data belong to a study of blood T cell repertoires in COVID-19. About the research overall: T cells, B-cell-depleted T cells, or PBMCs provided the cDNA or gDNA that served as material.

As originally analysed: The assay estimated nucleated cells by amplifying reference gene primers. Sequencing used immunoSEQ multiplex PCR; TCRdb keeps in-frame clones, though not all of them. V and J calls and clone size are those listed in that table; D and trimming were worked out from the DNA. This table has roughly 76,000 clones, about 69% appearing once. CDR1 and CDR2 from the germline V gene are MDHEN and SYDVKM. The CDR3 spans 12 residues. Deletions cut 7 bases from V and 4 bases from J, with 8 bases between. The rearrangement links TRBV28 to TRBJ1-5; D is possibly TRBD1 (5 bases). Sequencing was carried out using peripheral blood. The sequence was obtained from a man in his 70s with acute or convalescent COVID-19. The DNA for the CDR3 is TGTGCCAGCATCGGGGGAAATCAGCCCCAGCATTTT. Its translation is CASIGGNQPQHF.